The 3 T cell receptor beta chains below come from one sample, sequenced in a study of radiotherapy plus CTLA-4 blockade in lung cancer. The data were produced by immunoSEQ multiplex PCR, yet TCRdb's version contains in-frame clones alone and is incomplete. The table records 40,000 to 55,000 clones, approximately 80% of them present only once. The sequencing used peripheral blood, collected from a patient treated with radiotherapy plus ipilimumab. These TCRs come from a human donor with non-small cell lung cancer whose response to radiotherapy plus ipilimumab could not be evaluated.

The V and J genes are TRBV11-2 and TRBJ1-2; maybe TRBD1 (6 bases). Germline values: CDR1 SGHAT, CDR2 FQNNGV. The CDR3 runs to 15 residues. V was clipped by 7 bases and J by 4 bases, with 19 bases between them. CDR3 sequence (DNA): TGTGCCAGCACACTAGGGGCAGGGGATTTCTATGGCTACACCTTC. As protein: CASTLGAGDFYGYTF.

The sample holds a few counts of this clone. The DNA of the CDR3 is TGTGCCAGCAGCTTACTTGGGAGAGGTGGGCTGGACATTCAGTACTTC. Protein sequence: CASSLLGRGGLDIQYF. The chain has TRBV5-6 and TRBJ2-4; maybe TRBD2 (5 bases). Trimming removed 2 bases from V and 8 bases from J, with 20 bases in between. The CDR3 loop spans 16 amino acids. Germline CDR1 is SGHDT and CDR2 is YYEEEE.

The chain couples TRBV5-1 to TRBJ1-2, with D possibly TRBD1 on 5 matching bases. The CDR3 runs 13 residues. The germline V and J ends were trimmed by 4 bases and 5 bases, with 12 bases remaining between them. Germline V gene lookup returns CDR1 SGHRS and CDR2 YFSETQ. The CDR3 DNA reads TGCGCCAGCAGCGCCCCCGGGGGGTATGGCTACACCTTC. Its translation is CASSAPGGYGYTF.